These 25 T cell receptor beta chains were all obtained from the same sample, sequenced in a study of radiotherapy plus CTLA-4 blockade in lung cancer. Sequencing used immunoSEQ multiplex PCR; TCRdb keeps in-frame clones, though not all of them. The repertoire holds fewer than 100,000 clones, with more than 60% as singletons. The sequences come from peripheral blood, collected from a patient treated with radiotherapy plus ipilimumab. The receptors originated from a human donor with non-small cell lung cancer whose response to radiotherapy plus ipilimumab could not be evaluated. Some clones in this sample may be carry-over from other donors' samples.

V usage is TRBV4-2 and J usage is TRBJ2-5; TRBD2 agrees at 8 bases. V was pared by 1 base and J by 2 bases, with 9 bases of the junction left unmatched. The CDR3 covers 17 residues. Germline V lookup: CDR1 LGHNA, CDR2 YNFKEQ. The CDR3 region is CASSQGGVAGPQETQYF. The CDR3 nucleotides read TGTGCCAGCAGCCAAGGGGGGGTAGCGGGGCCGCAAGAGACCCAGTACTTC.

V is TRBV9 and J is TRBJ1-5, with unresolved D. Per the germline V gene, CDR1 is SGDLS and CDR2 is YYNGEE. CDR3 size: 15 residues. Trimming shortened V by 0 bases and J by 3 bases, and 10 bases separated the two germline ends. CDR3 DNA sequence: TGTGCCAGCAGCGTAGGAACAGATATCAATCAGCCCCAGCATTTT. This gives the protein CASSVGTDINQPQHF.

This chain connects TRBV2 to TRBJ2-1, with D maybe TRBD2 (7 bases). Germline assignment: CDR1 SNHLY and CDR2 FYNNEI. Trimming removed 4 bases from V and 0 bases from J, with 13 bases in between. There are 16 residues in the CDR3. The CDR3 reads CASSGGGASSYNEQFF. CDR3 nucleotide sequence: TGTGCCAGCAGTGGCGGGGGCGCCAGCTCCTACAATGAGCAGTTCTTC.

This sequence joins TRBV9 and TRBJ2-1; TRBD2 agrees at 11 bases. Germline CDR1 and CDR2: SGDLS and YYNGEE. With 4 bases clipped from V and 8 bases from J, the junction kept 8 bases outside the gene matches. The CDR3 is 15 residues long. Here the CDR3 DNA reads TGTGCCAGCAGCCTTAGCGGGGGGGCCATCGATGAGCAGTTCTTC. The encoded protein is CASSLSGGAIDEQFF.

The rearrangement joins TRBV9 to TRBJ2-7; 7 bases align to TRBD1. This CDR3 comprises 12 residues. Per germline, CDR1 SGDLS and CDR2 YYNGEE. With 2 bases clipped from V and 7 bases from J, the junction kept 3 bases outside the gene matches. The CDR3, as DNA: TGTGCCAGCAGCGTTGGCAGGGGGGAGCAGTACTTC. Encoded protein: CASSVGRGEQYF.

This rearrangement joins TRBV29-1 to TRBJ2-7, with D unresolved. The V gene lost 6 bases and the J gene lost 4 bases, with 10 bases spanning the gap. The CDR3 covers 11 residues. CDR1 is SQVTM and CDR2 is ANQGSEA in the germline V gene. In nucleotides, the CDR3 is TGCAGCGTGTATTGGGCTTACGAGCAGTACTTC. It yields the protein CSVYWAYEQYF.

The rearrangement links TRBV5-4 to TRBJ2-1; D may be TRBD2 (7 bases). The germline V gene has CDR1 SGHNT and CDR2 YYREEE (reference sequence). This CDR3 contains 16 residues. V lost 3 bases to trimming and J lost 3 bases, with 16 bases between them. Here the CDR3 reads CASSSDAGAIYNEQFF. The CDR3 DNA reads TGTGCCAGCAGCTCAGATGCGGGGGCCATCTACAATGAGCAGTTCTTC.

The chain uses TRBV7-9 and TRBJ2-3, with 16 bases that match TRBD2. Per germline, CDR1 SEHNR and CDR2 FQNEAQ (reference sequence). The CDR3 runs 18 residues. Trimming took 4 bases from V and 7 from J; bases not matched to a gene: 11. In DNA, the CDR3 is TGTGCCAGCAGCTCGGTCCCGGGACTAGCGGGGGGGAGGAATACGCAGTATTTT. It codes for CASSSVPGLAGGRNTQYF.

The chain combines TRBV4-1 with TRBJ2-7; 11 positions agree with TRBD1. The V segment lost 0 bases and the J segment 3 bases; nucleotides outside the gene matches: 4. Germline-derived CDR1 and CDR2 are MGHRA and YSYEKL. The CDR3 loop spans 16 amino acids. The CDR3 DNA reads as TGCGCCAGCAGCCAAGACCCCGGGACAGGGGGCTACGAGCAGTACTTC. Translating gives CASSQDPGTGGYEQYF.

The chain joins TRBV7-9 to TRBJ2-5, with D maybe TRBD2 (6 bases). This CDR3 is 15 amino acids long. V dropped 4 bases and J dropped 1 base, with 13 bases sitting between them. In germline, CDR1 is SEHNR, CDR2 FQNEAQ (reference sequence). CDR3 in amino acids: CASSWGDSPQETQYF. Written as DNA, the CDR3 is TGTGCCAGCAGCTGGGGGGACTCCCCCCAAGAGACCCAGTACTTC.

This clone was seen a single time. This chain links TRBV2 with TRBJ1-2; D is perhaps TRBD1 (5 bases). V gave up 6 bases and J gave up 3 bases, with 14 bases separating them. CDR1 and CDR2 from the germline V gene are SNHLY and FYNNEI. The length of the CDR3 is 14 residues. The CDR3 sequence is CASRRGQSHYGYTF. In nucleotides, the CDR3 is TGTGCCAGCAGGCGGGGCCAATCTCACTATGGCTACACCTTC.

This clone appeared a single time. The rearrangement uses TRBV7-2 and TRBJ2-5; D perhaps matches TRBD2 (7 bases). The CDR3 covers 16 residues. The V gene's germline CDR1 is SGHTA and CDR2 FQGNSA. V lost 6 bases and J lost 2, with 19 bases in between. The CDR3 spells CASRADGGRPQETQYF. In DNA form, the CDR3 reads TGTGCCAGCAGGGCAGACGGGGGGCGTCCGCAAGAGACCCAGTACTTC.

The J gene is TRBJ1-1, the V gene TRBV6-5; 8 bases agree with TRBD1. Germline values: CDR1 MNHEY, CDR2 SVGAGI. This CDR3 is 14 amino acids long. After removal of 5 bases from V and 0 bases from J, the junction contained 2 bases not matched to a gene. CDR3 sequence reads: CASSRQGMNTEAFF. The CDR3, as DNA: TGTGCCAGCAGTAGACAGGGGATGAACACTGAAGCTTTCTTT.

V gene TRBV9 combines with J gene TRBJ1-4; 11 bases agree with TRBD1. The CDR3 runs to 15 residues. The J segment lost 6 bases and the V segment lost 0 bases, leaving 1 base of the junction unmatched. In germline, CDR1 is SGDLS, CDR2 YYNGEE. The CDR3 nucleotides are TGTGCCAGCAGCGTAGAGGGACAGGGGGATGAAAAACTGTTTTTT. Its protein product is CASSVEGQGDEKLFF.

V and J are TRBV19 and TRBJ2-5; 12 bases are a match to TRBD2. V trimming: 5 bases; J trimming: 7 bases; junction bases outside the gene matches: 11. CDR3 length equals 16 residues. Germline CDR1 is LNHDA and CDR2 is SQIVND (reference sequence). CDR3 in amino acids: CASSGRTSGALGTQYF. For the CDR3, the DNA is TGTGCCAGTAGTGGGCGGACTAGCGGGGCCTTGGGGACCCAGTACTTC. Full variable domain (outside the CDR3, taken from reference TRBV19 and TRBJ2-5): DGGITQSPKYLFRKEGQNVTLSCEQNLNHDAMYWYRQDPGQGLRLIYYSQIVNDFQKGDIAEGYSVSREKKESFPLTVTSAQKNPTAFYLCASSGRTSGALGTQYFGPGTRLLVL.

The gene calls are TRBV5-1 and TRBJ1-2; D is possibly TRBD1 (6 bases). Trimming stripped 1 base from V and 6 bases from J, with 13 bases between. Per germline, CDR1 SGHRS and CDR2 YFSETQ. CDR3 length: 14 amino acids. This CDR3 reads CASSLLGGKDGYTF. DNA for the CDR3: TGCGCCAGCAGCTTGTTAGGGGGAAAGGATGGCTACACCTTC.

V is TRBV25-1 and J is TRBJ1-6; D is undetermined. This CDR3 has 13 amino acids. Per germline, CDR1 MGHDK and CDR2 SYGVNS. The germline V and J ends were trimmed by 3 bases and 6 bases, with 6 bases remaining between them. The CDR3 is CASSERGNSPLHF. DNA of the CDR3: TGTGCCAGCAGTGAGCGGGGTAATTCACCCCTCCACTTT.

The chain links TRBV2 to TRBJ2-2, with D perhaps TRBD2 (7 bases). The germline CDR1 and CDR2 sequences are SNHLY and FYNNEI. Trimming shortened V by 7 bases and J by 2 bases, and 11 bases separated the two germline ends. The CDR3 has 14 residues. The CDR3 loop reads CASIRGANTGELFF. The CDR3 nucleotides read TGTGCCAGCATACGGGGGGCCAACACCGGGGAGCTGTTTTTT.

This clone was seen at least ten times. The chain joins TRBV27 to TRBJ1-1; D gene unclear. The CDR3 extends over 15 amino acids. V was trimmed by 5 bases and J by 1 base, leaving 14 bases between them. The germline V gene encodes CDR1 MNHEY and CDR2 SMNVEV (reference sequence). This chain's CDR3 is CASSPLPTENTEAFF. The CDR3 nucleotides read TGTGCCAGCAGTCCGCTCCCCACTGAGAACACTGAAGCTTTCTTT.

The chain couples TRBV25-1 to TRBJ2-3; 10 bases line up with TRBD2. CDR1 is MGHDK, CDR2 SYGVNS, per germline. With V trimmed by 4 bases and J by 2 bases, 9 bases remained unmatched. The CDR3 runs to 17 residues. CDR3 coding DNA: TGTGCCAGCAGTGGCAGCCTAGCGGGGGAGAACACAGATACGCAGTATTTT. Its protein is CASSGSLAGENTDTQYF.

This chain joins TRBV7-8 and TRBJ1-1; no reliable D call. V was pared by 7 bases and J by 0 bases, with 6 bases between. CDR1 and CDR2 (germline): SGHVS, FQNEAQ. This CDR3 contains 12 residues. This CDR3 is CASMRMNTEAFF. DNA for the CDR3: TGTGCCAGCATGCGTATGAACACTGAAGCTTTCTTT. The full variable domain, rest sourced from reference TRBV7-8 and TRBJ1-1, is GAGVSQSPRYKVAKRGQDVALRCDPISGHVSLFWYQQALGQGPEFLTYFQNEAQLDKSGLPSDRFFAERPEGSVSTLKIQRTQQEDSAVYLCASMRMNTEAFFGQGTRLTVV.

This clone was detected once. The CDR3 sequence: CASSSFAEAFF. The CDR3 nucleotides are TGTGCCAGCAGCTCGTTCGCTGAAGCTTTCTTT. V gene TRBV7-2 combines with J gene TRBJ1-1; D unclear. Germline lookup yields CDR1 SGHTA and CDR2 FQGNSA. The V end lost 4 bases, the J end lost 6 bases, and 6 bases lay between the germline ends. This CDR3 comprises 11 residues.

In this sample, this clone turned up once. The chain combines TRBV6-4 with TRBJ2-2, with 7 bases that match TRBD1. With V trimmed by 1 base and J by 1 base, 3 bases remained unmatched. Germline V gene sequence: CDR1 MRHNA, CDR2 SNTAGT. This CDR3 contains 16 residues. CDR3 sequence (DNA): TGTGCCAGCAGTGACTTAGGGGGCCTGAACACCGGGGAGCTGTTTTTT. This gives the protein CASSDLGGLNTGELFF.

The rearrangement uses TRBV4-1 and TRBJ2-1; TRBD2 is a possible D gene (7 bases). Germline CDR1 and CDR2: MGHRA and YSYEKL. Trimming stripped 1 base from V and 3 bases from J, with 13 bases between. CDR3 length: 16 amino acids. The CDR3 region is CASSQGEGVRYNEQFF. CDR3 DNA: TGCGCCAGCAGCCAAGGGGAGGGGGTCCGCTACAATGAGCAGTTCTTC.

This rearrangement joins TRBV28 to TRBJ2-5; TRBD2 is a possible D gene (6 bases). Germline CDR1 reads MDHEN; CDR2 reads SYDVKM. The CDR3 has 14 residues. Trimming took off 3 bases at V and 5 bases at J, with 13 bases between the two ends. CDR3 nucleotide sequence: TGTGCCAGCAGTTTGGCCCTCGGAGGGGAGACCCAGTACTTC. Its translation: CASSLALGGETQYF.